The entry below gives a single T cell receptor beta chain sequence along with its context. Only in-frame clones appear in the TCRdb table, and some are missing; sequencing was by immunoSEQ multiplex PCR. The sample lists 130,000 or so clones; roughly 80% were seen once. The time point was: pretreatment peripheral blood. The CDR3 runs 14 residues. V lost 5 bases, J lost 4 bases, and 5 bases stayed unmatched. Germline V gene sequence: CDR1 MNHNS, CDR2 SASEGT. This sample was included in a study of PD-L1 blockade in urothelial cancer. Study-wide background: Patients began atezolizumab, 1,200 mg intravenously every 3 weeks, in the mid-2010s. Male patients with bladder-origin urothelial cancer numbered about nine tenths of the roughly 30.

The sequencing here drew on PBMCs, taken around atezolizumab (anti-PD-L1) treatment. The genes are TRBV6-1 and TRBJ2-3; 8 positions agree with TRBD2. The receptor was derived from a man in his fifties or sixties with urothelial cancer. The CDR3 loop reads CASSTRGGADTQYF. DNA of the CDR3: TGTGCCAGCAGTACCCGGGGGGGGGCAGATACGCAGTATTTT.